The rows below give T cell receptor beta chains drawn from one sample of a study of identical twins. MiXCR, run by TCRdb on the 5' RACE reads, gives a single entry per CDR3 protein. Among about 200,000 distinct CDR3 sequences, over 5.5% were seen once, and the ten largest hold less than 15%. This same sample was also taken into another study, of T cells expressing NK-cell markers.

Sequenced material: CD8+ T cells sorted from blood. The receptors were gathered from a woman between 18 and 30 years old in good health. Each CDR3 is given with its conserved first and last residue. The order of the fields is V gene, J gene, clone size, D gene, CDR3 protein, CDR3 DNA. A D gene is named only where the DNA matches it firmly. Only some rows state a clone size, as once, few, many or a class for expanded clones.

V: TRBV20-1
J: TRBJ2-1
size: NA
D: NA
CDR3: CSARDLGVTASYNEQFF
DNA: TGCAGTGCTAGAGATCTTGGGGTAACGGCGTCTTACAATGAGCAGTTCTTC

V: TRBV19
J: TRBJ1-1
size: few
D: TRBD1
CDR3: CASSEAYRDREFF
DNA: TGTGCCAGTAGCGAAGCTTACCGGGACAGGGAATTCTTT

V: TRBV18
J: TRBJ2-1
size: NA
D: TRBD2
CDR3: CASSISGRDEQFF
DNA: TGTGCCAGCTCAATTAGCGGGAGAGATGAGCAGTTCTTC

V: TRBV6-2/TRBV6-3
J: TRBJ2-7
size: many
D: TRBD2
CDR3: CASSYSGSSSYEQYF
DNA: TGTGCCAGCAGTTATAGCGGGAGTAGCTCCTACGAGCAGTACTTC

V: TRBV12-3/TRBV12-4
J: TRBJ2-5
size: NA
D: TRBD1
CDR3: CASRSQGAGGETQYF
DNA: TGTGCCAGCAGGTCCCAGGGGGCGGGTGGGGAGACCCAGTACTTC

V: TRBV1
J: TRBJ1-5
size: NA
D: NA
CDR3: CTKLSGNNQPQHF
DNA: TGCACCAAGCTCTCCGGCAACAATCAGCCCCAGCATTTT

V: TRBV20-1
J: TRBJ2-1
size: NA
D: TRBD2
CDR3: CSASPGTSGSSYNEQFF
DNA: TGCAGTGCTAGCCCCGGGACTAGCGGGAGCTCCTACAATGAGCAGTTCTTC

V: TRBV20-1
J: TRBJ2-1
size: NA
D: TRBD2
CDR3: CSASGLAGGSSYNEQFF
DNA: TGCAGTGCGTCGGGACTAGCGGGGGGTAGCTCCTACAATGAGCAGTTCTTC

V: TRBV20-1
J: TRBJ2-7
size: NA
D: TRBD2
CDR3: CSARWLAGEYEQYF
DNA: TGCAGTGCTAGGTGGCTAGCGGGAGAGTACGAGCAGTACTTC

V: TRBV27
J: TRBJ1-1
size: many
D: NA
CDR3: CASSGNTEAFF
DNA: TGTGCCAGCAGTGGGAACACTGAAGCTTTCTTT

V: TRBV12-3/TRBV12-4
J: TRBJ2-7
size: many
D: NA
CDR3: CASTPDSFGQYF
DNA: TGTGCCAGCACCCCGGACAGTTTCGGGCAGTACTTC

V: TRBV20-1
J: TRBJ2-2
size: many
D: TRBD2
CDR3: CSASSGTYTGELFF
DNA: TGCAGTGCTTCTAGCGGGACCTACACCGGGGAGCTGTTTTTT

V: TRBV7-2
J: TRBJ2-5
size: many
D: NA
CDR3: CASSLAILAAGGTTQYF
DNA: TGTGCCAGCAGCTTAGCGATTTTAGCGGCAGGCGGGACGACCCAGTACTTC

V: TRBV6-2/TRBV6-3
J: TRBJ2-2
size: few
D: NA
CDR3: CASSQSYTGELFF
DNA: TGTGCCAGCAGTCAGTCGTATACCGGGGAGCTGTTTTTT

V: TRBV6-2/TRBV6-3
J: TRBJ1-1
size: few
D: NA
CDR3: CASGYWGSPEAFF
DNA: TGTGCCAGCGGTTATTGGGGATCCCCTGAAGCTTTCTTT

V: TRBV25-1
J: TRBJ1-2
size: NA
D: TRBD1
CDR3: CASSSSGTGRTWDYGYTF
DNA: TGTGCCAGCAGTAGCTCCGGGACAGGGCGTACGTGGGACTATGGCTACACCTTC

V: TRBV9
J: TRBJ2-1
size: many
D: TRBD1
CDR3: CASSGGTGRNEQFF
DNA: TGTGCCAGCAGCGGCGGGACAGGTAGGAATGAGCAGTTCTTC

V: TRBV6-5
J: TRBJ1-1
size: NA
D: NA
CDR3: CASSLGLGGGTEAFF
DNA: TGTGCCAGCAGTTTAGGGTTAGGAGGGGGCACTGAAGCTTTCTTT

V: TRBV14
J: TRBJ1-2
size: NA
D: NA
CDR3: CASSLGMNYGYTF
DNA: TGTGCCAGCAGCCTGGGCATGAACTATGGCTACACCTTC

V: TRBV27
J: TRBJ2-1
size: few
D: TRBD2
CDR3: CASTGGRGNEQFF
DNA: TGTGCCAGCACTGGCGGGAGAGGGAATGAGCAGTTCTTC

V: TRBV4-3
J: TRBJ2-1
size: few
D: TRBD1
CDR3: CASSRNRDSYNEQFF
DNA: TGCGCCAGCAGCCGTAACCGGGACAGTTACAATGAGCAGTTCTTC

V: TRBV9
J: TRBJ2-1
size: many
D: TRBD2
CDR3: CASSPSGGSYNEQFF
DNA: TGTGCCAGCAGCCCCAGCGGGGGGTCCTACAATGAGCAGTTCTTC

V: TRBV12-3/TRBV12-4
J: TRBJ1-4
size: many
D: NA
CDR3: CASSPTNELFF
DNA: TGTGCCAGCAGTCCTACCAATGAACTGTTTTTT

V: TRBV2
J: TRBJ1-5
size: NA
D: NA
CDR3: CASSEVLALSNQPQHF
DNA: TGTGCCAGCAGTGAAGTTCTGGCACTCTCCAATCAGCCCCAGCATTTT

V: TRBV7-9
J: TRBJ2-5
size: many
D: NA
CDR3: CASSLVREQETQYF
DNA: TGTGCCAGCAGCTTAGTGCGTGAACAAGAGACCCAGTACTTC

V: TRBV11-2
J: TRBJ2-5
size: many
D: NA
CDR3: CASSLGGSGMETQYF
DNA: TGTGCCAGCAGCTTAGGAGGTAGCGGTATGGAGACCCAGTACTTC